The rows below give T cell receptor beta chains drawn from one sample of a study of blood T cells in healthy people across ages. TCRdb re-called the 5' RACE reads with MiXCR, one entry per CDR3 protein. The repertoire includes more than 650,000 distinct CDR3 sequences, 22% of them detected once, and under 25% sits in the top ten. Sequencing was carried out using blood. The receptors were gathered from a man in his 70s in good health. CDR3s include the opening cysteine and the closing phenylalanine or tryptophan. D genes are given only for firm matches. Rows give clone size only sometimes, using once, few, many, or a class for an expanded clone.

J gene,V gene,D gene,clone size,CDR3 DNA,CDR3 protein
TRBJ2-3,TRBV27,.,few,TGTGCCAGCAGGAGAGCCACAGATACGCAGTATTTT,CASRRATDTQYF
TRBJ2-3,TRBV20-1,TRBD2,few,TGCAGTGCCAAACTAGCGGGGGCCCGCGGAGATACGCAGTATTTT,CSAKLAGARGDTQYF
TRBJ1-4,TRBV12-3/TRBV12-4,.,.,TGTGCCAGCAGTTTAGAAGGGGGACCGGCGGGGAAACTGTTTTTT,CASSLEGGPAGKLFF
TRBJ1-4,TRBV18,.,.,TGTGCCAGCTCACCGAAAGGACAGACCGGCAATGAAAAACTGTTTTTT,CASSPKGQTGNEKLFF
TRBJ2-3,TRBV12-3/TRBV12-4,.,.,TGTGCCAGCAGTTTAGGTCAAGAACCAGATACGCAGTATTTT,CASSLGQEPDTQYF
TRBJ2-6,TRBV6-5,.,.,TGTGCCAGCAGCATAAGTCGAGCTGGGGCCAACGTCCTGACTTTC,CASSISRAGANVLTF
TRBJ2-1,TRBV6-5,.,.,TGTGCCAGCAGTTACAGAGGCTGGGACGCTCGGGGTTACAATGAGCAGTTCTTC,CASSYRGWDARGYNEQFF
TRBJ2-1,TRBV7-9,.,few,TGTGCCAGCAGCCGCCCTGAGCAGAATGAGCAGTTCTTC,CASSRPEQNEQFF
TRBJ2-3,TRBV5-1,.,few,TGCGCCAGCATGGGGGAAGGAGATACGCAGTATTTT,CASMGEGDTQYF
TRBJ2-1,TRBV20-1,TRBD2,few,TGCAGTGGGTTCTTAGCGGGGGGCCCGTACAATGAGCAGTTCTTC,CSGFLAGGPYNEQFF
TRBJ2-7,TRBV27,.,.,TGTGCCAGCAGTCGGTTGGCGCAGCCCTACGAGCAGTACTTC,CASSRLAQPYEQYF
TRBJ2-5,TRBV27,.,.,TGTGCCAGCAGTTTATCTTCTGGACGAACGGAGACCCAGTACTTC,CASSLSSGRTETQYF
TRBJ2-2,TRBV29-1,TRBD1,.,TGCAGCGTTGAATTCGCAGGGGGCGGGGAGCTGTTTTTT,CSVEFAGGGELFF
TRBJ2-1,TRBV14,.,.,TGTGCCAGCAGCCAAGGGCAGGGTCCCTCCTACAATGAGCAGTTCTTC,CASSQGQGPSYNEQFF
TRBJ1-1,TRBV5-1,TRBD1,few,TGCGCCAGCAGCTTGGTGTCAGGGGGCGAAGCTTTCTTT,CASSLVSGGEAFF
TRBJ2-1,TRBV11-2,.,few,TGTGCCACCAGGGACGAACAATCCTACAATGAGCAGTTCTTC,CATRDEQSYNEQFF
TRBJ1-3,TRBV20-1,.,.,TGCAGTGCTAGAGATATCACGGCTTCTGGAAACACCATATATTTT,CSARDITASGNTIYF
TRBJ2-1,TRBV9,.,.,TGTGCCAGCAGCGTAAATCCGGGACGGTGGGCGGACAATGAGCAGTTCTTC,CASSVNPGRWADNEQFF
TRBJ2-1,TRBV7-2,TRBD2,.,TGTGCCAGCAGCTTTAGCATCTCCGGGCGGGGGGAACACAATGAGCAGTTCTTC,CASSFSISGRGEHNEQFF
TRBJ1-1,TRBV19,.,.,TGTGCCACCCGAGACCACCTCGTTGACACTGAAGCTTTCTTT,CATRDHLVDTEAFF
TRBJ2-1,TRBV28,TRBD2,.,TGTGCCAGCAGAAAAAGCGGGGGGGCCTATGAGCAGTTCTTC,CASRKSGGAYEQFF
TRBJ2-3,TRBV20-1,TRBD2,.,TGCAGTGCTAGAGAGGGTAGGGCGGGAGAGACAGATACGCAGTATTTT,CSAREGRAGETDTQYF
TRBJ2-7,TRBV29-1,.,.,TGCAGCGTTGAGGTGGGGTCATACGAGCAGTACTTC,CSVEVGSYEQYF
TRBJ2-1,TRBV2,TRBD1,.,TGTGCCAGCAGCCTGGGACAGGGGGCGATAAATGAGCAGTTCTTC,CASSLGQGAINEQFF
TRBJ1-2,TRBV5-1,TRBD1,.,TGCGCCAGCAGCTTGGTAGGGATAACAGGGGGCGACAACTATGGCTACACCTTC,CASSLVGITGGDNYGYTF
TRBJ2-5,TRBV4-2,.,few,TGTGCCAGCAGCCAAGTCCCCGGACCGATCCAAGAGACCCAGTACTTC,CASSQVPGPIQETQYF
TRBJ2-4,TRBV11-2,TRBD2,.,TGTGCCAGCAGCTCCCTAGCGGGGGGGCCCCCCAAAAACATTCAGTACTTC,CASSSLAGGPPKNIQYF
TRBJ2-3,TRBV4-1,TRBD2,.,TGCGCCAGCAGCCAAGAACGGGGGGGCCCGTCAGATACGCAGTATTTT,CASSQERGGPSDTQYF
TRBJ2-7,TRBV7-6,.,.,TGTGCCAGCAGCCTCTCTGGGGAATTAGGCGCTGGCCCGTACTTC,CASSLSGELGAGPYF
TRBJ2-4,TRBV10-3,.,.,TGTGCCATCAGTGATACGACGGGCGACAGGCATGGTGCCAAAAACATTCAGTACTTC,CAISDTTGDRHGAKNIQYF
TRBJ1-3,TRBV28,.,.,TGTGCCAGCAGTTTACAGCCAAGTCATGGAAACACCATATATTTT,CASSLQPSHGNTIYF
TRBJ2-1,TRBV11-2,.,few,TGTGCCAGCAGCTTACGACCTCCTGCAGGAGAGCAGTTCTTC,CASSLRPPAGEQFF
TRBJ1-3,TRBV7-9,TRBD1,.,TGTGCCAGCAGCCCCGGGACAGGGGCTGGAAACACCATATATTTT,CASSPGTGAGNTIYF
TRBJ2-5,TRBV3-1,.,.,TGTGCCAGCAGCCAAGATCTAGGACCACCGGAGACCCAGTACTTC,CASSQDLGPPETQYF
TRBJ2-2,TRBV12-3/TRBV12-4,.,.,TGTGCCAGCTGGGCAGGGTTAAACACCGGGGAGCTGTTTTTT,CASWAGLNTGELFF
TRBJ1-1,TRBV20-1,.,.,TGCAGTGCTAGGCCCGGAATGAACACTGAAGCTTTCTTT,CSARPGMNTEAFF
TRBJ2-5,TRBV5-1,.,.,TGCGCCAGCAGCTCGATGACCAGGGGATGGGGGCTCCAAGAGACCCAGTACTTC,CASSSMTRGWGLQETQYF
TRBJ2-1,TRBV7-3,.,.,TGTGCCAGCAGCAAAACTAGCAGGACCTACAATGAGCAGTTCTTC,CASSKTSRTYNEQFF
TRBJ2-6,TRBV4-1,.,.,TGCGCCAGCAGCCAAGTGGGATTGACCACGGGGGCCAACGTCCTGACTTTC,CASSQVGLTTGANVLTF
TRBJ2-4,TRBV7-2,.,.,TGTGCCAGCAGCTTAGGCGGGGCGCTAAAAAACATTCAGTACTTC,CASSLGGALKNIQYF